Shown below are 4 T cell receptor beta chains from a single sample sequenced in a study of cytomegalovirus exposure and HLA in healthy donors. The PCR used 60 Vbeta and 13 Jbeta primers. Here immunoSEQ multiplex PCR was the method, and the copy in TCRdb shows in-frame clones only, minus some. The profile shows approximately 170,000 clones, around 75% of them singletons. Sequenced sample: PBMCs. The origin of the receptors is a woman in her 30s in good health and CMV-seropositive.

This chain uses TRBV6-6 with TRBJ2-6; 7 bases agree with TRBD1. The junction had 4 bases not matched to a gene; V was cut back by 6 bases and J by 2 bases. CDR1 is MNHNY and CDR2 is SVGAGI in the germline V gene (reference sequence). The CDR3 totals 15 residues. CDR3 residues: CASRRTGAGANVLTF. The DNA of the CDR3 is TGTGCCAGCAGACGCACAGGGGCTGGGGCCAACGTCCTGACTTTC.

This chain joins TRBV5-4 and TRBJ1-1, with 11 positions matching TRBD1. The CDR3 length is 15 residues. J was trimmed by 4 bases and V by 2 bases; bases with no gene match: 4. The V gene's germline CDR1 is SGHNT and CDR2 YYREEE (reference sequence). CDR3: CASSFFGTGGTEAFF. CDR3 in DNA: TGTGCCAGCAGCTTTTTCGGGACAGGGGGCACTGAAGCTTTCTTT.

The chain joins TRBV7-9 to TRBJ1-4, with D maybe TRBD1 (6 bases). The CDR3 is made up of 14 amino acids. V lost 4 bases and J 11 bases, leaving 17 bases between the germline ends. In germline, CDR1 is SEHNR, CDR2 FQNEAQ (reference sequence). The DNA of the CDR3 is TGTGCCAGCAGCTCTGAGACAGGCGGAGGTAAACTGTTTTTT. This codes for CASSSETGGGKLFF. The full variable domain, its missing parts supplied by reference TRBV7-9 and TRBJ1-4, is DTGVSQNPRHKITKRGQNVTFRCDPISEHNRLYWYRQTLGQGPEFLTYFQNEAQLEKSRLLSDRFSAERPKGSFSTLEIQRTEQGDSAMYLCASSSETGGGKLFFGSGTQLSVL.

The chain joins TRBV10-3 to TRBJ2-7; D perhaps matches TRBD2 (6 bases). V was pared by 2 bases and J by 9 bases, with 14 bases between. CDR1 is ENHRY, CDR2 SYGVKD, per germline. The CDR3 covers 13 residues. The CDR3 reads CAISEKERRGQYF. CDR3 DNA: TGTGCCATCAGTGAGAAGGAGCGGCGGGGGCAGTACTTC.